Detailed here is one T cell receptor beta chain. The authors' processing: By means of reference gene primer amplification, nucleated cell counts were estimated. Assay: immunoSEQ multiplex PCR; the TCRdb copy retains only in-frame clones and omits some. The V and J calls and clone size are taken from that table; D and trimming were inferred from the DNA. The sample has approximately 280,000 clones; 75% to 90% are singletons. The data derive from a study of blood T cell repertoires in COVID-19. The receptor was isolated from a woman in her 70s with acute or convalescent COVID-19. Material: peripheral blood.

The CDR3 is CASFPPPPRNYGYTF. Here the CDR3 DNA reads TGTGCCAGCTTCCCCCCGCCGCCGAGGAACTATGGCTACACCTTC. The V and J genes are TRBV11-3 and TRBJ1-2; no firm D call. Germline V gives CDR1 SGHNT, CDR2 YENEEA. The V and J ends lost 8 bases and 2 bases respectively, with 18 bases between them. The CDR3 has 15 amino acids.